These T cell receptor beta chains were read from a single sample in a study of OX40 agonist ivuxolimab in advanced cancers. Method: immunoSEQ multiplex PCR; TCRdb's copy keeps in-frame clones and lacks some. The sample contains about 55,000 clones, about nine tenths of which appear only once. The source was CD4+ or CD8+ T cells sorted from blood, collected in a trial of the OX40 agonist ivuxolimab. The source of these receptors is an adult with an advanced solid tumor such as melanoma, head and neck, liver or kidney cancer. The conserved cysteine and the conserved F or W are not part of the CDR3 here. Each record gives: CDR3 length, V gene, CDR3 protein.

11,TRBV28,ASSPDRGRGYT
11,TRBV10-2,ASSGTRAYEQY
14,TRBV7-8,ASSLIRGIIYNEQF
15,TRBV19,ASTPEGARSWNTEAF
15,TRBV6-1,ASSERTGGVSNQPQH
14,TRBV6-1,ASSEWGTAVSQPQH
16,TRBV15,ATSRSNTGTRYSYEQY
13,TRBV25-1,ASSESGTGGNEQY
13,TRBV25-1,ASSDLGSSYNEQF
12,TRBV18,ASSPDSGNQPQH
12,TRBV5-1,ASSPEGFGETQY
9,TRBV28,ASSLSSLFI
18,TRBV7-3,ASSFSYWGQGTKMNTEAF
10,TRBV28,ASKTSYYEQY
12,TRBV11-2,ASSLVPGANVLT
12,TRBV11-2,ASSLGGRMSEAF
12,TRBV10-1,ASSESGRTNEQF
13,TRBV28,ASSLSERTQETQY
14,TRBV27,ASSFLRGVAADTQY
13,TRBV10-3,AIRKWDRLSYEQY
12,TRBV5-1,ASSEGSGNTEAF
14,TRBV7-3,ASSRGLAANTGELF
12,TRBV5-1,ASTGLGLQETQY
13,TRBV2,ASSESGARLNEQF
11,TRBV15,ATSRDPNEKLF